Listed below are T cell receptor beta chains from one sample, sequenced in a study of T cells expressing NK-cell markers. TCRdb reprocessed the 5' RACE reads, keeping one entry per CDR3 protein, no DNA. This table lists about 460,000 distinct CDR3 sequences. Sequenced material: blood T cells: a sorted CD56 or NKG2C T cell subset, CD4+ or CD8+ T cells, or bulk PBMC T cells (not recorded which). These receptor sequences come from a woman in her forties or fifties in good health. Both conserved end residues are part of each CDR3. Fields, in order: V gene, CDR3 length, J gene, CDR3 protein.

>TRBV20-1|14|TRBJ2-3
CSACEPKVGDTQYF
>TRBV7-9|14|TRBJ2-5
CASSRGQDQETQYF
>TRBV29-1|12|TRBJ2-5
CSVVSMGETQYF
>TRBV4-1|15|TRBJ2-7
CASSRGQGGLYEQYF
>TRBV11-3|19|TRBJ2-3
CASSLVSGISGSVMDTQYF
>TRBV18|16|TRBJ2-1
CASSPGASGSRKKQFF
>TRBV4-2|15|TRBJ2-7
CASSLYPREEYEQYF
>TRBV5-1|12|TRBJ2-3
CASSFGKDTQYF
>TRBV6-5|12|TRBJ2-4
CASSSPKNIQYF
>TRBV6-6|16|TRBJ2-3
CASSPPAIHPPDTQYF
>TRBV12-3/TRBV12-4|18|TRBJ2-1
CASSLGALGLAGVSEQFF
>TRBV20-1|15|TRBJ2-1
CSASRRIVQAGEQFF
>TRBV21-1|16|TRBJ1-1
CASSKEGQGANTEAFF
>TRBV12-3/TRBV12-4|15|TRBJ1-1
CASSFYRSWSTEAFF
>TRBV25-1|13|TRBJ2-7
CASSPRGLYEQYF
>TRBV12-3/TRBV12-4|14|TRBJ2-3
CASSLAEGGDTQYF
>TRBV5-1|13|TRBJ2-1
CASSSSTGGEQFF
>TRBV15|16|TRBJ2-6
CATSRDRSSGANVLTF
>TRBV27|15|TRBJ2-4
CASSLLKRGRNIQYF
>TRBV10-3|16|TRBJ2-4
CAISEVRAEAKNIQYF
>TRBV3-1|14|TRBJ2-5
CASSQGAVGETQYF
>TRBV7-9|14|TRBJ1-1
CASSFPTGTPEAFF
>TRBV18|13|TRBJ2-2
CASSPRDTGELFF
>TRBV18|16|TRBJ2-2
CASSPLPTGDTGELFF
>TRBV27|14|TRBJ2-1
CASSRGDRSGEQFF
>TRBV7-9|16|TRBJ2-1
CASSSDPKTGYNEQFF
>TRBV5-1|11|TRBJ2-7
CASSLHKEQYF
>TRBV10-1|17|TRBJ2-1
CASSAPGLGGGGNEQFF
>TRBV29-1|15|TRBJ2-2
CSAEPSGSDTGELFF
>TRBV18|15|TRBJ2-3
CASSPRQRDTDTQYF
>TRBV20-1|11|TRBJ2-5
CSAARLFSQYF